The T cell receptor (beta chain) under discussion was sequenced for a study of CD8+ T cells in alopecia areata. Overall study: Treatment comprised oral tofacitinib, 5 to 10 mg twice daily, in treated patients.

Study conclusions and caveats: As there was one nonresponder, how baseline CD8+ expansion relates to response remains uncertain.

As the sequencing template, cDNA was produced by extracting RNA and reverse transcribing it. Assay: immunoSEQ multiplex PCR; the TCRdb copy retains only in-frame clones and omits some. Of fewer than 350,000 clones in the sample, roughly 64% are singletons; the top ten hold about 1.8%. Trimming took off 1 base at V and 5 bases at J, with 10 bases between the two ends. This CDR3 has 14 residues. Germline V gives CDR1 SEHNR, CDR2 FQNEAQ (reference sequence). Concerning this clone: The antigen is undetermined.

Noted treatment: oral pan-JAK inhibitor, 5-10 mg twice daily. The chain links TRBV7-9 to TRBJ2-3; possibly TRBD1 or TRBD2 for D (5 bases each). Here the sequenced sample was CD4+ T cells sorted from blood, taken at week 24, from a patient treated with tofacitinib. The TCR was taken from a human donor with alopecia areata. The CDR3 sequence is CASSLEGSGDTQYF. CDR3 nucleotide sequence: TGTGCCAGCAGCTTAGAGGGGAGCGGAGATACGCAGTATTTT.